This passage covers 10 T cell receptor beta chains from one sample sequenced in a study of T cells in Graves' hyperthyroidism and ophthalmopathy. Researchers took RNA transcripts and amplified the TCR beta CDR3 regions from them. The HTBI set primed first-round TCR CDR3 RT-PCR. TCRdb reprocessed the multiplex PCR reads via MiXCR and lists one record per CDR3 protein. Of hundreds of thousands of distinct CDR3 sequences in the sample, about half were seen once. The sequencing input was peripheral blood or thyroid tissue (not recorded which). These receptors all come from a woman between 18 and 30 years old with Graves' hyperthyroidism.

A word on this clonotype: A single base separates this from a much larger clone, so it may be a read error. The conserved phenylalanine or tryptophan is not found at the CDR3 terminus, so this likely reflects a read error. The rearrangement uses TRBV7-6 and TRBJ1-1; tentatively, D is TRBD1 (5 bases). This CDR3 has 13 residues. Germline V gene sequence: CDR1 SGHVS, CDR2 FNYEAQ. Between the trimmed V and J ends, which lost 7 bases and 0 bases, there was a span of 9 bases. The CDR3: CASIKGMNTEAFS. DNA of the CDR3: TGTGCCAGCATCAAGGGGATGAACACTGAAGCTTTCTCT.

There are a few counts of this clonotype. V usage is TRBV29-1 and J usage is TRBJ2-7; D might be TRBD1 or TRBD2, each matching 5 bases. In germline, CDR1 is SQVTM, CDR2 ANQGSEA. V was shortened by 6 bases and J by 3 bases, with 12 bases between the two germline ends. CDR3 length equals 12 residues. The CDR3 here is CSVGESGYEQYF. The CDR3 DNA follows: TGCAGCGTGGGGGAGAGTGGCTACGAGCAGTACTTC.

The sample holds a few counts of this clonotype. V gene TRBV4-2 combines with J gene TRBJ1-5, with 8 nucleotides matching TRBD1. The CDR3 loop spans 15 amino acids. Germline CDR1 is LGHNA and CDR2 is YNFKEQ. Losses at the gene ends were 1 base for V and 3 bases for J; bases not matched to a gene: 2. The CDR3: CASSQGTGTNQPQHF. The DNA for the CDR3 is TGTGCCAGCAGCCAAGGGACAGGGACCAATCAGCCCCAGCATTTT.

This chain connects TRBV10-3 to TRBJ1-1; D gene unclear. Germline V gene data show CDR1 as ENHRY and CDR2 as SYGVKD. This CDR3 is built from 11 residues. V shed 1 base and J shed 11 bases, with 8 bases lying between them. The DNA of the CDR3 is TGTGCCATCAGTGAGTTTGGTGGGGCTTTCTTT. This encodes CAISEFGGAFF.

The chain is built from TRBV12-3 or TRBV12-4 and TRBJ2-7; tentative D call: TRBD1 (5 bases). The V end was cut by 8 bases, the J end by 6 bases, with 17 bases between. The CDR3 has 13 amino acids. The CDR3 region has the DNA TGTGCCAGCCAAGGGCAGGGAAGGGCCGAGCAGTACTTC. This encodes CASQGQGRAEQYF.

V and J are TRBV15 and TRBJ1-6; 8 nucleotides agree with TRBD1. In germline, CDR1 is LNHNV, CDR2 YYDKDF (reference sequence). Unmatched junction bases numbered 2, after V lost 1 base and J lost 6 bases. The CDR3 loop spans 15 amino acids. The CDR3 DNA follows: TGTGCCACCAGCAGAGTCGACAGGGGTAATTCACCCCTCCACTTT. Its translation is CATSRVDRGNSPLHF.

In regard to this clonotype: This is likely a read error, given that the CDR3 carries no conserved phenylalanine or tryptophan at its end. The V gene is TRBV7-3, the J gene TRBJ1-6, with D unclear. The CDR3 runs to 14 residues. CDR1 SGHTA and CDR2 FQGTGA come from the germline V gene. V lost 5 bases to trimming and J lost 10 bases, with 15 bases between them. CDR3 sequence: CASSPLPVRSPLHL. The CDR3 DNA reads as TGTGCCAGCAGCCCATTACCAGTCCGCTCACCCCTCCACCTT.

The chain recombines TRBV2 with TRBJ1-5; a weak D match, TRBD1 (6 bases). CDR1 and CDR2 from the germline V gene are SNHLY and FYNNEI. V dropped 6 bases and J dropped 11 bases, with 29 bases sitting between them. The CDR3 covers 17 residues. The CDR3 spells CASSQGMWRGVSGAQHF. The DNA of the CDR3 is TGTGCCAGCAGCCAAGGAATGTGGCGGGGGGTTTCAGGGGCCCAGCATTTT.

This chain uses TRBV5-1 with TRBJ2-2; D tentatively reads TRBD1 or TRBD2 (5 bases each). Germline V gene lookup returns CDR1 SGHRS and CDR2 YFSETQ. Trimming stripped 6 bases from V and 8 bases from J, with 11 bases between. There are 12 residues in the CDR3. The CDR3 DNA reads TGCGCCAGCAACGAAGGGGAGGGGGAGCTGTTTTTT. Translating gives CASNEGEGELFF.

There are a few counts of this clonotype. The CDR3: CASSLKETTNEKLFF. Here the CDR3 DNA reads TGTGCCAGCAGCTTAAAGGAGACAACTAATGAAAAACTGTTTTTT. This rearrangement joins TRBV7-8 to TRBJ1-4, with D unresolved. V was pared by 2 bases and J by 0 bases, with 7 bases between. Germline lookup yields CDR1 SGHVS and CDR2 FQNEAQ. The CDR3 runs to 15 residues. Combining the CDR3 with reference TRBV7-8 and TRBJ1-4 gives the whole variable domain GAGVSQSPRYKVAKRGQDVALRCDPISGHVSLFWYQQALGQGPEFLTYFQNEAQLDKSGLPSDRFFAERPEGSVSTLKIQRTQQEDSAVYLCASSLKETTNEKLFFGSGTQLSVL.